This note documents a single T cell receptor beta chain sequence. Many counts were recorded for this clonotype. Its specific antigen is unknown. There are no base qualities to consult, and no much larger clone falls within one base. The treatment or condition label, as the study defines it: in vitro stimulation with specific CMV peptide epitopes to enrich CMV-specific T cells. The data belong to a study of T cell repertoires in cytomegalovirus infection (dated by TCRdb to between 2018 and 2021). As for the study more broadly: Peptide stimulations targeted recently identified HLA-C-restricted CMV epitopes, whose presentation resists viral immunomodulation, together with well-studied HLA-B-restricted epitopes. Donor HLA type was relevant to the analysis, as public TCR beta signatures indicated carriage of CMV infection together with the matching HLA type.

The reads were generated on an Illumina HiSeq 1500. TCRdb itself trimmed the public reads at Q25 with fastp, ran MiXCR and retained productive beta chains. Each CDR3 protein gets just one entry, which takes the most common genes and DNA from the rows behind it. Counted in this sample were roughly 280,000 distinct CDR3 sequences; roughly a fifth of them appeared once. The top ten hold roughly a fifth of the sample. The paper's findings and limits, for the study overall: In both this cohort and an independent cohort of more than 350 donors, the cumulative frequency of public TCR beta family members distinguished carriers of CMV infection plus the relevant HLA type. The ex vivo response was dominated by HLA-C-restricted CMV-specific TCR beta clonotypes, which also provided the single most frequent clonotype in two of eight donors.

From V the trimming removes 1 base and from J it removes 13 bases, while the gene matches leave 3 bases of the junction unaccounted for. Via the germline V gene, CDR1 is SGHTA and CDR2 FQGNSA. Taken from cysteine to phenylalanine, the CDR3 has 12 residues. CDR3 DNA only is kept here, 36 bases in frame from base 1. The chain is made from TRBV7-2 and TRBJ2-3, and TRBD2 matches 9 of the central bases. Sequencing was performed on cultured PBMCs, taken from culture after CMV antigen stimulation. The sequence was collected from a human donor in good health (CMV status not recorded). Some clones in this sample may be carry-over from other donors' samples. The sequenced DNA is TGTGCCAGCAGCTTAGAGAGCGGGAGGAAGTATTTT. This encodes CASSLESGRKYF. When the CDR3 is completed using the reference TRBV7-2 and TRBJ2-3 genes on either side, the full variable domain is GAGVSQSPSNKVTEKGKDVELRCDPISGHTALYWYRQSLGQGLEFLIYFQGNSAPDKSGLPSDRFSAERTGGSVSTLTIQRTQQEDSAVYLCASSLESGRKYFGPGTRLTVL.